This entry concerns a single T cell receptor beta chain. Using immunoSEQ multiplex PCR, the repertoire was profiled, and TCRdb retains in-frame clones only, with some absent. The profile shows 2 million or so clones, approximately 94% of them singletons. V lost 6 bases to trimming and J lost 4 bases; unmatched junction nucleotides: 5. The V gene's germline CDR1 is MNHNY and CDR2 SVGAGI (reference sequence). The CDR3 runs to 14 residues. The sample is drawn from a study of shared clonotypes between healthy human individuals. Overall study: CD4 naive and CD4 memory each took three plates per donor, while CD8 naive took two and CD8 memory one.

Terminally differentiated effector memory CD45RA+ cells were excluded from the naive CD8 cells, which were CD45RO-negative and positively selected for CCR7. Sequencing was done on a sample of naive CD8+ T cells sorted from blood. The chain employs TRBV6-6 and TRBJ2-1; 8 positions agree with TRBD2. The clonotype originates from a man between 18 and 35 years old in good health. CDR3 loop: CASSLSGTYNEQFF. CDR3 bases: TGTGCCAGCAGCCTTAGCGGGACTTACAATGAGCAGTTCTTC.